This T cell receptor beta chain was recorded in a study of identical twins. CDR1 and CDR2 (germline): SGHAT, FQNNGV. The CDR3 length is 15 residues. The ends were cut back, 5 bases at V and 0 bases at J, with 12 bases in the middle. In the case of this clonotype: The antigen remains undetermined.

Overall study findings and caveats: Cross-sectional statistics underpinned the conclusions; the same donors were not followed. Twin pairs' shared out-of-frame alpha sequences were enriched in low generation probability.

A universal primer site was incorporated via template switching, and the cDNA contained unique molecular identifiers. Using its own MiXCR run on the 5' RACE reads, TCRdb lists one record per CDR3 protein. Here the sample spans around 370,000 distinct CDR3 sequences, about 9% being singletons. The chain uses TRBV11-2 and TRBJ2-3; D unresolved. The sequenced material came from naive T cells sorted from blood. This TCR was sampled from a woman aged 45-60 years in good health. The CDR3 sequence: CASSLQSLSTDTQYF. The DNA of the CDR3 is TGTGCCAGCAGCCTTCAAAGCCTCAGCACAGATACGCAGTATTTT.